These 15 T cell receptor beta chains were sequenced from one sample in a study of shared clonotypes between healthy human individuals. Here immunoSEQ multiplex PCR was the method, and the copy in TCRdb shows in-frame clones only, minus some. Here the sample spans over 850,000 clones, roughly 74% being singletons. The sequenced sample consisted of memory CD4+ T cells from PBMCs. Noted subset: CD45RA-negative fraction. These TCRs come from a man younger than 30 in good health. Some clones in this sample may be carry-over from other donors' samples.

V usage is TRBV11-2 and J usage is TRBJ2-7; possibly TRBD1 or TRBD2 for D (5 bases each). CDR1 is SGHAT and CDR2 is FQNNGV in the germline V gene. The CDR3 has 15 residues. V lost 5 bases and J lost 7, with 21 bases in between. The DNA for the CDR3 is TGTGCCAGCAGCATCCCGGGACGATCTAACTGGGAGCAGTACTTC. This sequence encodes CASSIPGRSNWEQYF.

The chain uses TRBV11-2 and TRBJ2-3; 12 bases line up with TRBD2. The V gene end was trimmed by 5 bases and the J gene end by 5 bases; junction bases not matched to a gene: 8. This CDR3 is built from 16 residues. CDR1 and CDR2 from the germline V gene are SGHAT and FQNNGV. CDR3 sequence (DNA): TGTGCCAGCAGCCCCTCACTAGCGGGGGGTGGAGATACGCAGTATTTT. Protein sequence: CASSPSLAGGGDTQYF.

This chain links TRBV10-2 with TRBJ2-7, with no clear D. Trimming left V 6 bases short and J 0 bases short, with 9 bases between. CDR3 length equals 13 residues. Per germline, CDR1 WSHSY and CDR2 SAAADI. DNA of the CDR3: TGCGCCAGCAGGGCACAGCTCTCCTACGAGCAGTACTTC. Translation: CASRAQLSYEQYF.

The rearrangement uses TRBV4-2 and TRBJ1-2; D remains ambiguous. Germline loops: CDR1 LGHNA, CDR2 YNFKEQ. The CDR3 has 16 amino acids. Trimming pared 2 bases from V and 3 bases from J, leaving 16 bases between. The CDR3 region has the DNA TGTGCCAGCAGCCAAAGGTCGGCACCGGAGGACTATGGCTACACCTTC. This sequence encodes CASSQRSAPEDYGYTF.

The J gene is TRBJ2-3, the V gene TRBV10-3; D remains unclear. This CDR3 has 16 amino acids. The germline V and J ends were trimmed by 1 base and 0 bases, with 11 bases remaining between them. Germline-derived CDR1 and CDR2 are ENHRY and SYGVKD. CDR3 sequence: CAISELAVTSTDTQYF. CDR3 DNA sequence: TGTGCCATCAGTGAGTTGGCCGTAACTAGCACAGATACGCAGTATTTT.

The V call is TRBV5-1, the J call TRBJ2-3; D gene ambiguous. The CDR3 runs 13 residues. Germline V lookup: CDR1 SGHRS, CDR2 YFSETQ. The V gene lost 0 bases and the J gene lost 4 bases, with 6 bases spanning the gap. CDR3 amino acids: CASSLELSDTQYF. In DNA form, the CDR3 reads TGCGCCAGCAGCTTGGAATTGTCAGATACGCAGTATTTT.

V usage is TRBV28 and J usage is TRBJ1-2; 7 positions agree with TRBD1. J gave up 4 bases and V 2 bases, and 7 bases lay outside the gene matches. There are 15 residues in the CDR3. Germline CDR1 MDHEN, CDR2 SYDVKM. The CDR3 sequence is CASSLETGRVYGYTF. The CDR3 region has the DNA TGTGCCAGCAGTTTAGAGACAGGGCGGGTCTATGGCTACACCTTC.

Turning to this clone: A far larger clone is just one base off, so this is likely a read error. V gene TRBV29-1 combines with J gene TRBJ1-2, with D unclear. This CDR3 region has 12 residues. The germline CDR1 and CDR2 sequences are SQVTM and ANQGSEA. CDR3 nucleotides: TGCGGCGTTTCGGTGGGTAACTATGGCTACACCTTC. Residues: CGVSVGNYGYTF.

The chain has TRBV4-1 and TRBJ2-5, with unresolved D. V was trimmed by 0 bases and J by 5 bases, leaving 10 bases between them. CDR1 and CDR2 (germline): MGHRA, YSYEKL. The CDR3 sequence is 14 residues long. Written as DNA, the CDR3 is TGCGCCAGCAGCCAAGACCCCCAGGTGGAGACCCAGTACTTC. It yields the protein CASSQDPQVETQYF.

The V call is TRBV6-6, the J call TRBJ2-7; 10 positions match TRBD1. Per germline, CDR1 MNHNY and CDR2 SVGAGI (reference sequence). The CDR3 loop spans 15 amino acids. The V and J ends lost 6 bases and 3 bases, in that order; junction bases with no gene match: 8. The DNA for the CDR3 is TGTGCCAGCAGCCCAGGGGACAGGGGTATCTACGAGCAGTACTTC. This encodes CASSPGDRGIYEQYF.

The chain has TRBV7-2 and TRBJ1-5; 10 bases are a match to TRBD1. Germline lookup yields CDR1 SGHTA and CDR2 FQGNSA. The J segment lost 2 bases and the V segment lost 3 bases, leaving 13 bases of the junction unmatched. The CDR3 totals 19 residues. CDR3 nucleotide sequence: TGTGCCAGCAGCTTGGGGCGGGACAGGGGTTCTTTGGGCAATCAGCCCCAGCATTTT. Translated: CASSLGRDRGSLGNQPQHF. Drawing the rest from reference TRBV7-2 and TRBJ1-5, the complete variable domain is GAGVSQSPSNKVTEKGKDVELRCDPISGHTALYWYRQSLGQGLEFLIYFQGNSAPDKSGLPSDRFSAERTGGSVSTLTIQRTQQEDSAVYLCASSLGRDRGSLGNQPQHFGDGTRLSIL.

This chain uses TRBV18 with TRBJ2-1; 9 bases are shared with TRBD2. The CDR3 runs to 15 residues. J lost 3 bases, V lost 5 bases, and 5 bases had no gene match. Germline V gene sequence: CDR1 KGHSH, CDR2 LQKENI. The chain's CDR3 is CASSTSGPDYNEQFF. As DNA, the CDR3 is TGTGCCAGCTCAACTAGCGGGCCTGACTACAATGAGCAGTTCTTC. The whole variable domain, filled in from reference TRBV18 and TRBJ2-1, reads NAGVMQNPRHLVRRRGQEARLRCSPMKGHSHVYWYRQLPEEGLKFMVYLQKENIIDESGMPKERFSAEFPKEGPSILRIQQVVRGDSAAYFCASSTSGPDYNEQFFGPGTRLTVL.

On this clone itself: The identical CDR3 is also encoded by other nucleotide sequences in the sample. The chain employs TRBV29-1 and TRBJ2-7, with TRBD2 as a possible D gene (6 bases). This CDR3 is 11 amino acids long. Germline assignment: CDR1 SQVTM and CDR2 ANQGSEA. V lost 6 bases, J lost 2 bases, and 8 bases lay in between. The CDR3 region has the DNA TGCAGCGTGGAGGGAGCCTACGAGCAGTACTTC. Translating gives CSVEGAYEQYF.

The chain is built from TRBV7-6 and TRBJ2-1; no definite D call. The CDR3 runs to 11 residues. The V end was cut by 5 bases, the J end by 7 bases, with 6 bases between. Germline CDR1 SGHVS, CDR2 FNYEAQ. CDR3 in amino acids: CASSRENEQFF. DNA of the CDR3: TGTGCCAGCAGCCGAGAGAATGAGCAGTTCTTC. Based on the CDR3 plus reference TRBV7-6 and TRBJ2-1, the full variable domain is GAGVSQSPRYKVTKRGQDVALRCDPISGHVSLYWYRQALGQGPEFLTYFNYEAQQDKSGLPNDRFSAERPEGSISTLTIQRTEQRDSAMYRCASSRENEQFFGPGTRLTVL.

V gene TRBV7-2 combines with J gene TRBJ1-2; a possible D gene is TRBD1 (5 bases). The CDR3 extends over 13 amino acids. V was cut by 5 bases and J by 6 bases, with 13 bases left in between. Germline assignment: CDR1 SGHTA and CDR2 FQGNSA. The CDR3 DNA reads as TGTGCCAGCAGCCCTAGCTGGGGGAATGGCTACACCTTC. This translates into CASSPSWGNGYTF.